This TCR beta chain is from a study of cytomegalovirus exposure and HLA in healthy donors. Study-wide results and limits: Data from an earlier analysis indicated that most TCR beta V segments were productive either about 90% or about 30% of the time.

13 Jbeta primers and 60 Vbeta primers were used for the PCR. Per the authors' pipeline: Tens of millions of unique TCR beta chains, around 10 million of them shared, were counted by a later analysis. TCRdb's table, derived via immunoSEQ multiplex PCR, lists solely in-frame clones and lacks some. For V, J and clone size, that table is used; D and trimming come from the DNA. The sample comprises some 90,000 clones, around 79% of which are singletons, and roughly 15% rests with the top ten. The length of the CDR3 is 14 residues. V gave up 2 bases and J gave up 4 bases, with 12 bases separating them. Germline V gives CDR1 SGDLS, CDR2 YYNGEE. A word on this clone: Antigen specificity is unknown.

This TCR was sampled from a woman in her 70s in good health and CMV-seropositive. The rearrangement uses TRBV9 and TRBJ1-2; D uncertain. The sequenced sample was PBMCs. The CDR3 nucleotides read TGTGCCAGCAGCGTGTGGGGAGGCAGCTATGGCTACACCTTC. Translation gives CASSVWGGSYGYTF.